These 30 T cell receptor beta chains were all obtained from the same sample, sequenced in a study of beta chain features in type 1 diabetes. Study-wide findings and caveats: Significant though moderate, a shortening of TCRB CDR3s appeared in all four CD4+ subsets of Type 1 diabetes patients.

No antigen has been assigned to these receptors. Reverse transcription of all isolated RNA meant that expressed TCRB transcripts were sequenced. Assay used: immunoSEQ multiplex PCR; TCRdb lists only in-frame clones, some missing. Of 250,000 to 300,000 clones in the sample, about 24% were seen once. Sequences were obtained from naive CD4+ T cells from blood. Receptors originate from a woman in her twenties or thirties with type 1 diabetes.

This clone has just a few counts. This rearrangement joins TRBV2 to TRBJ2-7, with 14 bases identical to TRBD2. The CDR3 covers 16 residues. CDR1 is SNHLY, CDR2 FYNNEI, per germline. The trim removed 5 bases at V and 5 bases at J, leaving 8 bases unmatched. The CDR3, as DNA: TGTGCCAGCAGTATAACCGGGACTAGCGGGAGCAACGAGCAGTACTTC. Protein: CASSITGTSGSNEQYF. The full variable domain, in which reference TRBV2 and TRBJ2-7 provide the parts outside the CDR3, is EPEVTQTPSHQVTQMGQEVILRCVPISNHLYFYWYRQILGQKVEFLVSFYNNEISEKSEIFDDQFSVERPDGSNFTLKIRSTKLEDSAMYFCASSITGTSGSNEQYFGPGTRLTVT.

The V call is TRBV9, the J call TRBJ1-1; 8 bases line up with TRBD1. This CDR3 comprises 14 residues. Germline loops: CDR1 SGDLS, CDR2 YYNGEE. The junction had 3 bases not matched to a gene; V was cut back by 4 bases and J by 1 base. CDR3 in DNA: TGTGCCAGCAGCCCCGACAGGGGGAACACTGAAGCTTTCTTT. It encodes CASSPDRGNTEAFF.

This clone has just a few counts. The rearrangement uses TRBV7-9 and TRBJ1-3; D not certain. The germline V gene has CDR1 SEHNR and CDR2 FQNEAQ (reference sequence). The CDR3 length is 17 residues. V was pared by 5 bases and J by 0 bases, with 17 bases between. CDR3 nucleotides: TGTGCCAGCAGCGGAAGAGACGGCTCAGGCTCTGGAAACACCATATATTTT. This codes for CASSGRDGSGSGNTIYF.

This clone has just a few counts. This chain connects TRBV28 to TRBJ2-7; TRBD1 matches at 7 bases. Germline V gene sequence: CDR1 MDHEN, CDR2 SYDVKM. The CDR3 runs 14 residues. J lost 5 bases, V lost 3 bases, and 7 bases had no gene match. For the CDR3, the DNA is TGTGCCAGCAGTTTCCCGGACAGGTACCACGAGCAGTACTTC. This encodes CASSFPDRYHEQYF.

This clone showed up just a few times. The chain uses TRBV18 and TRBJ2-1; D is unresolved. V lost 3 bases and J 5 bases, leaving 2 bases between the germline ends. The CDR3 is 11 amino acids. The germline V gene has CDR1 KGHSH and CDR2 LQKENI. The CDR3 region has the DNA TGTGCCAGCTCACCCGACAATGAGCAGTTCTTC. Translation gives CASSPDNEQFF.

In this sample, this clone turned up a few times. This chain links TRBV5-1 with TRBJ2-1; 9 nucleotides align to TRBD2. V gave up 4 bases and J gave up 5 bases; unmatched junction bases: 4. The CDR3 totals 14 residues. Germline V gives CDR1 SGHRS, CDR2 YFSETQ. CDR3 residues: CASSQRTSDNEQFF. The CDR3 DNA is TGCGCCAGCAGCCAAAGGACTAGCGACAATGAGCAGTTCTTC. Full variable domain (remainder filled in from reference TRBV5-1 and TRBJ2-1): KAGVTQTPRYLIKTRGQQVTLSCSPISGHRSVSWYQQTPGQGLQFLFEYFSETQRNKGNFPGRFSGRQFSNSRSEMNVSTLELGDSALYLCASSQRTSDNEQFFGPGTRLTVL.

The chain combines TRBV30 with TRBJ2-5; 9 bases match TRBD1. V shed 0 bases and J 5 bases; nucleotides not matched to a gene: 4. The CDR3 totals 14 residues. Per the germline V gene, CDR1 is GTSNPN and CDR2 is SVGIG (reference sequence). The CDR3 is CAWSVWTGVETQYF. In DNA, the CDR3 is TGTGCCTGGAGTGTTTGGACAGGGGTCGAGACCCAGTACTTC.

The chain uses TRBV18 and TRBJ2-5; 7 bases are a match to TRBD1. Germline CDR1 and CDR2: KGHSH and LQKENI. The junction had 3 bases not matched to a gene; V was cut back by 1 base and J by 1 base. CDR3 length equals 15 residues. The CDR3 coding sequence is TGTGCCAGCTCACCACGGGGGACAGTCCAAGAGACCCAGTACTTC. Translation: CASSPRGTVQETQYF. Based on the CDR3 plus reference TRBV18 and TRBJ2-5, the full variable domain is NAGVMQNPRHLVRRRGQEARLRCSPMKGHSHVYWYRQLPEEGLKFMVYLQKENIIDESGMPKERFSAEFPKEGPSILRIQQVVRGDSAAYFCASSPRGTVQETQYFGPGTRLLVL.

The CDR3 sequence is CASSWGLAGVRLDEQFF. The CDR3 region has the DNA TGTGCCAGCAGCTGGGGACTAGCGGGAGTGAGGCTCGATGAGCAGTTCTTC. The V and J genes are TRBV7-9 and TRBJ2-1, with 14 positions matching TRBD2. The germline V gene encodes CDR1 SEHNR and CDR2 FQNEAQ (reference sequence). Trimming removed 4 bases from V and 8 bases from J; junction bases left unmatched: 10. The CDR3 is 17 amino acids.

This clone was counted a few times. At the DNA level, this CDR3 is encoded by other sequences in the same sample as well. V gene TRBV30 combines with J gene TRBJ2-7; D is uncertain. The CDR3 length is 11 residues. CDR1 GTSNPN and CDR2 SVGIG come from the germline V gene (reference sequence). Trimming pared 5 bases from V and 2 bases from J, leaving 7 bases between. The CDR3 loop reads CAWGPTYEQYF. CDR3 in DNA: TGTGCCTGGGGGCCGACCTACGAGCAGTACTTC.

The J gene is TRBJ1-1, the V gene TRBV18; 8 bases map to TRBD1. The germline CDR1 and CDR2 sequences are KGHSH and LQKENI. CDR3 length equals 16 residues. The V and J ends lost 3 bases and 2 bases, in that order; junction bases with no gene match: 8. The CDR3: CASSPSWDRYNTEAFF. CDR3 DNA sequence: TGTGCCAGCTCACCTTCATGGGACAGGTATAACACTGAAGCTTTCTTT.

This chain links TRBV28 with TRBJ2-7, with 7 bases matching TRBD2. The ends lost 2 bases at V and 3 bases at J; junction bases unmatched: 4. The CDR3 has 14 amino acids. CDR1 and CDR2 (germline): MDHEN, SYDVKM. Here the CDR3 reads CASSLSGIYYEQYF. CDR3 sequence (DNA): TGTGCCAGCAGTTTAAGCGGGATATACTACGAGCAGTACTTC.

This clone was recorded a few times. The chain combines TRBV25-1 with TRBJ1-5; no firm D call. Germline V gives CDR1 MGHDK, CDR2 SYGVNS. Trimming took 7 bases from V and 0 from J, leaving 10 bases between them. The CDR3 length is 14 residues. CDR3 protein: CASIPQDSNQPQHF. The DNA of the CDR3 is TGTGCCAGCATCCCTCAGGATAGCAATCAGCCCCAGCATTTT.

The chain recombines TRBV7-3 with TRBJ2-5, with TRBD2 matching 10 bases. Germline CDR1 and CDR2: SGHTA and FQGTGA. Germline trimming cut 5 bases from V and 5 bases from J; bases unmatched to any gene: 8. The CDR3 runs 15 residues. The CDR3 protein is CASSPTGTSVETQYF. For the CDR3, the DNA is TGTGCCAGCAGCCCGACCGGGACTAGCGTTGAGACCCAGTACTTC.

This clone turned up a few times. The rearrangement links TRBV29-1 to TRBJ2-7; TRBD2 is a possible D gene (5 bases). V lost 3 bases to trimming and J lost 8 bases, with 11 bases between them. The germline V gene encodes CDR1 SQVTM and CDR2 ANQGSEA. CDR3 length: 11 amino acids. CDR3 residues: CSVEVGEKQYF. CDR3 DNA: TGCAGCGTTGAGGTCGGGGAGAAGCAGTACTTC.

This clone was counted between two and nine times. The chain is built from TRBV14 and TRBJ2-1; a possible D gene is TRBD2 (7 bases). Trimming stripped 1 base from V and 10 bases from J, with 23 bases between. This CDR3 has 17 residues. Germline V gene lookup returns CDR1 SGHDN and CDR2 FVKESK. The CDR3 bases are TGTGCCAGCAGCCAAGTGGGGGGGGGCTTTACCTTGGGAGAGCAGTTCTTC. This sequence encodes CASSQVGGGFTLGEQFF.

This rearrangement joins TRBV7-3 to TRBJ2-1; a possible D gene is TRBD1 (7 bases). The V end was cut by 3 bases, the J end by 4 bases, with 13 bases between. The CDR3 covers 15 residues. Germline lookup yields CDR1 SGHTA and CDR2 FQGTGA. The CDR3 loop is CASSLTGRNYNEQFF. CDR3 nucleotide sequence: TGTGCCAGCAGCTTGACAGGGAGGAATTACAATGAGCAGTTCTTC.

This clone has more than one count but fewer than ten. This chain joins TRBV5-4 and TRBJ2-1; TRBD1 matches at 8 bases. The ends lost 4 bases at V and 7 bases at J; junction bases unmatched: 7. Germline CDR1 SGHNT, CDR2 YYREEE (reference sequence). The CDR3 runs 14 residues. The CDR3 coding sequence is TGTGCCAGCAGCGACAGGGGATTAAGGAATGAGCAGTTCTTC. Its protein is CASSDRGLRNEQFF.

This chain joins TRBV18 and TRBJ2-4; D uncertain. V was clipped by 0 bases and J by 6 bases, with 9 bases between them. From germline, CDR1 is KGHSH and CDR2 LQKENI. The CDR3 sequence is 14 residues long. The CDR3 sequence is CASSPPSPANIQYF. CDR3 sequence (DNA): TGTGCCAGCTCACCACCGAGCCCTGCAAACATTCAGTACTTC.

DNA for the CDR3: TGTGCCAGCAGTTCGACTAGCGGGAGGGCCGGGTCCGAGCAGTACTTC. Residues: CASSSTSGRAGSEQYF. The chain joins TRBV27 to TRBJ2-7; 14 bases agree with TRBD2. The CDR3 covers 16 residues. CDR1 and CDR2 (germline): MNHEY, SMNVEV (reference sequence). Germline trimming cut 4 bases from V and 6 bases from J; bases unmatched to any gene: 8.

The chain uses TRBV28 and TRBJ2-1; possibly TRBD2 for D (6 bases). Germline loops: CDR1 MDHEN, CDR2 SYDVKM. This CDR3 is 14 amino acids long. V lost 8 bases and J 6 bases, leaving 17 bases between the germline ends. In DNA, the CDR3 is TGTGCCAGCTTCACCGGGAGTGCACCCAATGAGCAGTTCTTC. The encoded protein is CASFTGSAPNEQFF.

The chain uses TRBV30 and TRBJ2-2; D not certain. The V and J ends lost 7 bases and 6 bases respectively, with 15 bases between them. The CDR3 is 13 amino acids. Germline CDR1 and CDR2: GTSNPN and SVGIG (reference sequence). The chain's CDR3 is CASQRIPAGELFF. Written as DNA, the CDR3 is TGTGCCTCCCAGCGTATACCGGCCGGGGAGCTGTTTTTT.

This chain uses TRBV9 with TRBJ2-2; D remains ambiguous. The length of the CDR3 is 14 residues. Germline CDR1 and CDR2: SGDLS and YYNGEE. V was shortened by 0 bases and J by 3 bases, with 6 bases between the two germline ends. In nucleotides, the CDR3 is TGTGCCAGCAGCGTAGCCTCTGACACCGGGGAGCTGTTTTTT. Residues: CASSVASDTGELFF.

This chain connects TRBV30 to TRBJ2-3, with D tentatively TRBD2 (5 bases). There are 15 residues in the CDR3. The germline V gene has CDR1 GTSNPN and CDR2 SVGIG (reference sequence). Trimming cost V 1 base and J 0 bases, with 11 bases left between them. The CDR3 nucleotides read TGTGCCTGGAGTGCGGGGAGCTCTAGCACAGATACGCAGTATTTT. Amino acids: CAWSAGSSSTDTQYF.

The chain couples TRBV9 to TRBJ2-3, with TRBD2 identical over 15 bases. This CDR3 region has 16 residues. CDR1 and CDR2 (germline): SGDLS, YYNGEE. Trimming at V came to 4 bases and at J to 6 bases, leaving 6 bases not matched to a gene. This CDR3 reads CASSSGLAGGLDTQYF. The CDR3, as DNA: TGTGCCAGCAGCTCAGGACTAGCGGGAGGGTTGGATACGCAGTATTTT.

V is TRBV6-5 and J is TRBJ2-7; D possibly corresponds to TRBD1 (6 bases). The CDR3 is made up of 14 amino acids. Looked up from germline, CDR1 is MNHEY and CDR2 is SVGAGI. The V gene lost 0 bases and the J gene lost 3 bases, with 9 bases spanning the gap. CDR3 bases: TGTGCCAGCAGTTACTCGACAGGTCTCTACGAGCAGTACTTC. This sequence encodes CASSYSTGLYEQYF.

This clone has more than one count but fewer than ten. The chain links TRBV10-3 to TRBJ2-1; tentative D call: TRBD1 (5 bases). Germline V gene lookup returns CDR1 ENHRY and CDR2 SYGVKD. The germline V and J ends were trimmed by 2 bases and 8 bases, with 10 bases remaining between them. This CDR3 has 13 amino acids. CDR3 sequence reads: CAISERGLDEQFF. The CDR3 DNA sequence: TGTGCCATCAGTGAGAGGGGATTGGATGAGCAGTTCTTC.

In its sample, this clone was seen a few times. The chain joins TRBV7-9 to TRBJ2-7, with D unclear. The CDR3 loop spans 11 amino acids. Trimming took 6 bases from V and 3 from J, leaving 6 bases between them. Germline CDR1 SEHNR, CDR2 FQNEAQ (reference sequence). In DNA form, the CDR3 reads TGTGCCAGCAGTTCTAACTACGAGCAGTACTTC. It encodes CASSSNYEQYF.

The rearrangement links TRBV18 to TRBJ1-1; tentatively, D is TRBD1 (6 bases). Per germline, CDR1 KGHSH and CDR2 LQKENI. CDR3 length: 15 residues. Trimming stripped 1 base from V and 0 bases from J, with 9 bases between. For the CDR3, the DNA is TGTGCCAGCTCACCACTGACAGGAGTGAACACTGAAGCTTTCTTT. This gives the protein CASSPLTGVNTEAFF.

This clone was found a few times. The chain employs TRBV2 and TRBJ2-5; 13 bases match TRBD2. CDR3 size: 15 residues. The V gene's germline CDR1 is SNHLY and CDR2 FYNNEI. The ends lost 8 bases at V and 1 base at J; junction bases unmatched: 4. This CDR3 is CASGTSGIRQETQYF. CDR3 in DNA: TGTGCCAGCGGGACTAGCGGGATTCGCCAAGAGACCCAGTACTTC.